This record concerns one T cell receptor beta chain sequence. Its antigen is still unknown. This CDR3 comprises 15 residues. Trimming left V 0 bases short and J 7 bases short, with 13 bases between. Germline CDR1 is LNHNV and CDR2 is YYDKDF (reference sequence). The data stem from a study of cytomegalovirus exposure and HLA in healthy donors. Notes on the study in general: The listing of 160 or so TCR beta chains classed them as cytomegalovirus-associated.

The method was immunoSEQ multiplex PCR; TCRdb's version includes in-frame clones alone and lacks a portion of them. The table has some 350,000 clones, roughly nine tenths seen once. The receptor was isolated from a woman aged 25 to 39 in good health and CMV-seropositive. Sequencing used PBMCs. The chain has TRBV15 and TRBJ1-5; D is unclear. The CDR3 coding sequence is TGTGCCACCAGCAGAGAGATTACCCCTCAGCAGCCCCAGCATTTT. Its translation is CATSREITPQQPQHF.